This T cell receptor (beta chain) was captured by sequencing in a study of cytomegalovirus exposure and HLA in healthy donors. Profiling relied on immunoSEQ multiplex PCR, and the TCRdb table lists in-frame clones only, not all of them. The sample shows about 60,000 clones, more than 90% of them seen only once. V gave up 7 bases and J gave up 6 bases; unmatched junction bases: 3. Germline CDR1 and CDR2: WSHSY and SAAADI. The CDR3 consists of 13 residues. This TCR derives from a man in his late teens or twenties in good health and CMV-seronegative. The sequenced sample was PBMCs. The rearrangement uses TRBV10-2 and TRBJ2-7; 13 bases align to TRBD2. CDR3 bases: TGCGCCAGCACAGGGACTAGCGGGATCGAGCAGTACTTC. It codes for CASTGTSGIEQYF.